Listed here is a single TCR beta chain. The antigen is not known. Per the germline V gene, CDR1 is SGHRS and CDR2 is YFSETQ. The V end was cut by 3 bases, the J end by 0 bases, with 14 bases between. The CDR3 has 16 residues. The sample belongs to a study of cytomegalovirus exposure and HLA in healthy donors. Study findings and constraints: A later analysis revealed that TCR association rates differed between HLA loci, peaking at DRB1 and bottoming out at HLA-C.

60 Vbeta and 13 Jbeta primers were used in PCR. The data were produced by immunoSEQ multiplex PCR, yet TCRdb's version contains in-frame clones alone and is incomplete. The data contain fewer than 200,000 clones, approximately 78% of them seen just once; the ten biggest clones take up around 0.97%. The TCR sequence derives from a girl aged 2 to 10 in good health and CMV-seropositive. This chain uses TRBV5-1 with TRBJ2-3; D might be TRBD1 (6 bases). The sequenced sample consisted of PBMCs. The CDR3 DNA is TGCGCCAGCAGCTCCCGGACAGTTAGAAGCACAGATACGCAGTATTTT. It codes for CASSSRTVRSTDTQYF.